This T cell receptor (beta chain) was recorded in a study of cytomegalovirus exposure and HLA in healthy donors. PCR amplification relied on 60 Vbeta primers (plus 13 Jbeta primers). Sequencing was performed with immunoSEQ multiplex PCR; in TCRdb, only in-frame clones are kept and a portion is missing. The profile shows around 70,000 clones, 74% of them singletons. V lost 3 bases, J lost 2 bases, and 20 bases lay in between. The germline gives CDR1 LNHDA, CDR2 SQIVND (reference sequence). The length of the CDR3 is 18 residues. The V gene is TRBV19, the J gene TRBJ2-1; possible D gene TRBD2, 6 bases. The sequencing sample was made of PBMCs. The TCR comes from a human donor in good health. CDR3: CASSMMGLSAHPYNEQFF. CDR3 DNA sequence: TGTGCCAGTAGTATGATGGGACTCTCGGCCCACCCCTACAATGAGCAGTTCTTC.